This TCR beta chain was observed in a study of blood T cell repertoires in COVID-19 (dated by TCRdb to 2020 to 2022). In the study overall: Collaborator samples came from the United States, Italy and Spain and covered acute and convalescent phases of COVID-19. The prospective study material was composed of cDNA or gDNA derived from T cells, B-cell-depleted T cells, or PBMCs. Where available, HLA class I and class II types were obtained from metadata supplied by the sample provider rather than from assay-based typing. The repertoires were released in a freely available public database meant as a resource for research on the immune response to SARS-CoV-2. The dataset comprised deeply sampled blood TCRbeta repertoires from subjects exposed to, actively infected with, or recovered from COVID-19. The samples were drawn from the first 160 participants of the ongoing ImmuneRACE study and from 950 to 1,500 subjects provided by 6 global collaborators. Sample metadata almost always included a de-identified subject ID, COVID-19 status, age in years and sex.

On the study overall, not on this receptor specifically: Clinical and demographic metadata were provided uncurated, with the amount varying by source and participant.

TCRbeta CDR3 regions were amplified from genomic DNA by means of the immunoSEQ Assay, a bias-controlled multiplex PCR. As for how the authors treated the data: The number of nucleated cells in each sample was estimated by amplification of reference gene primers within the assay. To quantify the absolute abundance of each unique TCRbeta CDR3 rearrangement, sequence reads were collapsed and filtered. Productive Simpson clonality was computed per sample as the square root of Simpson's diversity index over productive rearrangements. The table comes from immuneACCESS by way of TCRdb, which keeps in-frame sequences with V and J called. Part of the clones is missing from these tables; in studies checked, under half for an unresolved V gene and the rest for unknown reasons. The V and J calls and clone size were taken over from that table, and D and trimming were inferred from the DNA. Here the sample has some 120,000 clones; roughly 79% occur a single time. The ten most abundant clones make up roughly 10% of the sample.

About this clone: The antigen this receptor binds is unknown. Base qualities are missing; no much larger clone stands one base away.

Counted from cysteine to phenylalanine, this CDR3 has 15 amino acids. The only DNA kept is the CDR3, 45 bases in frame from the first base. The germline V end is reduced by 6 bases and the J end by 1 base; junction bases left unmatched: 7. According to the germline V gene, CDR1 reads MDHEN and CDR2 reads SYDVKM. The collaborating institutions used their own protocols to collect whole blood in K2EDTA tubes. For TCRbeta analysis, collaborators shipped samples as frozen whole blood, isolated PBMCs, or DNA extracted from either of those sample types. This receptor chain uses TRBV28 and TRBJ1-1, with 8 central nucleotides matching TRBD1. Material: peripheral blood. The receptor comes from a human donor in a cohort sampled during active COVID-19. The CDR3 has the sequence CASSPGTGENTEAFF. In nucleotides, the sequence is TGTGCCAGCAGCCCCGGGACAGGAGAGAACACTGAAGCTTTCTTT.